These 25 T cell receptor beta chains share one sample of origin, sequenced in a study of blood T cell repertoires in COVID-19. Using immunoSEQ multiplex PCR, the repertoire was profiled, and TCRdb retains in-frame clones only, with some absent. This table has more than 450,000 clones, about nine tenths appearing once. The sequencing sample was made of PBMCs or T cells enriched from blood (not recorded which). The receptors originated from a woman younger than 30 who had recovered from COVID-19.

The chain combines TRBV9 with TRBJ1-1; 7 nucleotides agree with TRBD1. Germline loops: CDR1 SGDLS, CDR2 YYNGEE. J lost 2 bases, V lost 4 bases, and 5 bases had no gene match. The CDR3 spans 14 residues. The chain's CDR3 is CASSRDSLNTEAFF. CDR3 in DNA: TGTGCCAGCAGCCGGGACAGCCTAAACACTGAAGCTTTCTTT.

The rearrangement joins TRBV5-1 to TRBJ1-1, with 8 bases lining up with TRBD1. Trimming took 4 bases from V and 3 from J; bases not matched to a gene: 11. CDR1 is SGHRS and CDR2 is YFSETQ in the germline V gene. This CDR3 is built from 16 residues. This CDR3 reads CASSLRTGRTDTEAFF. CDR3 sequence (DNA): TGCGCCAGCAGCCTTCGGACAGGGAGGACGGACACTGAAGCTTTCTTT.

J is TRBJ1-3 and V is TRBV9; no firm D call. CDR1 and CDR2 (germline): SGDLS, YYNGEE. The CDR3 is 13 amino acids. The V and J ends lost 6 bases and 3 bases respectively, with 10 bases between them. CDR3 loop: CASKNSGGNTIYF. The DNA of the CDR3 is TGTGCCAGCAAAAATTCGGGTGGAAACACCATATATTTT.

The chain uses TRBV7-9 and TRBJ2-3; 15 nucleotides agree with TRBD2. The trim removed 1 base at V and 9 bases at J, leaving 5 bases unmatched. This CDR3 spans 16 amino acids. Germline V gene data show CDR1 as SEHNR and CDR2 as FQNEAQ (reference sequence). This CDR3 is CASSLEGTSGGNTQYF. The CDR3 bases are TGTGCCAGCAGCTTAGAAGGGACTAGCGGGGGGAACACGCAGTATTTT.

The chain links TRBV2 to TRBJ1-1; TRBD1 agrees at 8 bases. This CDR3 is built from 18 residues. Germline CDR1 is SNHLY and CDR2 is FYNNEI. With 6 bases clipped from V and 3 bases from J, the junction kept 18 bases outside the gene matches. This chain's CDR3 is CASSPLPGTGPSYTEAFF. For the CDR3, the DNA is TGTGCCAGCAGCCCCCTACCCGGGACAGGACCTTCTTACACTGAAGCTTTCTTT. The full variable domain, rest sourced from reference TRBV2 and TRBJ1-1, is EPEVTQTPSHQVTQMGQEVILRCVPISNHLYFYWYRQILGQKVEFLVSFYNNEISEKSEIFDDQFSVERPDGSNFTLKIRSTKLEDSAMYFCASSPLPGTGPSYTEAFFGQGTRLTVV.

CDR3 amino acids: CASKAGVKAGYTF. The CDR3 DNA is TGTGCCAGCAAAGCAGGTGTTAAGGCTGGCTACACCTTC. The rearrangement links TRBV21-1 to TRBJ1-2; TRBD1 is the table's D call and was not checked against the DNA. TRBV21-1 is described as a pseudogene. The length of the CDR3 is 13 residues.

The chain joins TRBV15 to TRBJ1-2, with 10 bases identical to TRBD1. The CDR3 spans 17 residues. The V gene end was trimmed by 3 bases and the J gene end by 3 bases; junction bases not matched to a gene: 10. Per germline, CDR1 LNHNV and CDR2 YYDKDF (reference sequence). CDR3 amino acids: CATSSRLRQGADYGYTF. CDR3 sequence (DNA): TGTGCCACCAGCAGTCGGCTCCGACAGGGGGCGGACTATGGCTACACCTTC.

A remark on this clone: In the same sample, other DNA sequences code for this CDR3. The CDR3 DNA reads as TGCGCCAGCAGCTTGGCCTCTTTGAACACTGAAGCTTTCTTT. The encoded protein is CASSLASLNTEAFF. The rearrangement uses TRBV5-1 and TRBJ1-1; D is unresolved. Deletions cut 0 bases from V and 0 bases from J, with 6 bases between. Germline V gene sequence: CDR1 SGHRS, CDR2 YFSETQ. CDR3 size: 14 residues. The entire variable domain, with the rest obtained from reference TRBV5-1 and TRBJ1-1, is as follows: KAGVTQTPRYLIKTRGQQVTLSCSPISGHRSVSWYQQTPGQGLQFLFEYFSETQRNKGNFPGRFSGRQFSNSRSEMNVSTLELGDSALYLCASSLASLNTEAFFGQGTRLTVV.

The rearrangement joins TRBV4-1 to TRBJ2-3, with 11 bases fitting TRBD2. Looked up from germline, CDR1 is MGHRA and CDR2 is YSYEKL. The CDR3 length is 15 residues. With 2 bases clipped from V and 6 bases from J, the junction kept 4 bases outside the gene matches. Here the CDR3 DNA reads TGCGCCAGCAGCCAATCACTAGCGGGGGCGGATACGCAGTATTTT. This sequence encodes CASSQSLAGADTQYF.

The chain employs TRBV4-1 and TRBJ1-2; 8 bases align to TRBD1. The junction had 16 bases not matched to a gene; V was cut back by 6 bases and J by 4 bases. This CDR3 has 17 amino acids. Germline V CDR1 and CDR2: MGHRA, YSYEKL. Here the CDR3 reads CASSRNQLQGAGYGYTF. In DNA, the CDR3 is TGCGCCAGCAGTCGCAACCAACTCCAGGGGGCGGGCTATGGCTACACCTTC.

This clone has a single count. The V and J genes are TRBV28 and TRBJ1-1; possibly TRBD1 for D (6 bases). The CDR3 loop spans 15 amino acids. The ends were cut back, 6 bases at V and 5 bases at J, with 19 bases in the middle. Germline V CDR1 and CDR2: MDHEN, SYDVKM. CDR3 DNA sequence: TGTGCCAGCAGCTCAGAGGGGGGGCGGGGGACTGAAGCTTTCTTT. Its translation: CASSSEGGRGTEAFF.

This chain joins TRBV12-3 or TRBV12-4 and TRBJ1-2, with D unclear. Trimming shortened V by 5 bases and J by 4 bases, and 11 bases separated the two germline ends. This CDR3 region has 13 residues. The CDR3 DNA reads TGTGCCAGCAGTCCGACTGCTAGCTATGGCTACACCTTC. Protein product: CASSPTASYGYTF.

The CDR3 nucleotides are TGCGCCAGCAGCTCAGCGGGGGGGCCAGATACGCAGTATTTT. Translation gives CASSSAGGPDTQYF. This chain uses TRBV5-1 with TRBJ2-3, with TRBD2 identical over 10 bases. The CDR3 has 14 amino acids. Germline lookup yields CDR1 SGHRS and CDR2 YFSETQ. The V gene end was trimmed by 3 bases and the J gene end by 4 bases; junction bases not matched to a gene: 2.

The chain joins TRBV7-2 to TRBJ2-7; TRBD1 aligns across 7 bases. Germline V gives CDR1 SGHTA, CDR2 FQGNSA. J was trimmed by 3 bases and V by 5 bases; bases with no gene match: 10. The CDR3 runs to 15 residues. For the CDR3, the DNA is TGTGCCAGCAGCCAACGAGGGACAGCCGTCTACGAGCAGTACTTC. Protein: CASSQRGTAVYEQYF. The full variable domain, its missing parts supplied by reference TRBV7-2 and TRBJ2-7, is GAGVSQSPSNKVTEKGKDVELRCDPISGHTALYWYRQSLGQGLEFLIYFQGNSAPDKSGLPSDRFSAERTGGSVSTLTIQRTQQEDSAVYLCASSQRGTAVYEQYFGPGTRLTVT.

This chain links TRBV30 with TRBJ1-4; no reliable D call. The CDR3 spans 14 residues. The V gene lost 1 base and the J gene lost 5 bases, with 11 bases spanning the gap. The germline CDR1 and CDR2 sequences are GTSNPN and SVGIG (reference sequence). CDR3 bases: TGTGCCTGGAGTGGGGGAGGAACGAATGAAAAACTGTTTTTT. Translation: CAWSGGGTNEKLFF.

The chain carries TRBV2 and TRBJ1-1; the D is unclear. This CDR3 has 14 amino acids. The germline V gene encodes CDR1 SNHLY and CDR2 FYNNEI. The V and J ends lost 5 bases and 11 bases respectively, with 21 bases between them. CDR3 amino acids: CASSSPGRREVAFF. The CDR3 region has the DNA TGTGCCAGCAGTTCCCCTGGACGGAGGGAGGTGGCTTTCTTT.

This chain links TRBV6-1 with TRBJ2-5; the match to TRBD2 covers 7 bases. The germline gives CDR1 MNHNS, CDR2 SASEGT. The J segment lost 9 bases and the V segment lost 3 bases, leaving 7 bases of the junction unmatched. This CDR3 is built from 13 residues. The CDR3 nucleotides read TGTGCCAGCAGTGACGCTACGGGGGGTGCCCAGTACTTC. It codes for CASSDATGGAQYF.

V and J are TRBV28 and TRBJ2-7; no clear D gene. V was cut by 4 bases and J by 0 bases, with 13 bases left in between. The CDR3 loop spans 15 amino acids. Germline V gene lookup returns CDR1 MDHEN and CDR2 SYDVKM. CDR3 nucleotide sequence: TGTGCCAGCAGTTCCCGTGTAGTGAGCTCCTACGAGCAGTACTTC. It specifies CASSSRVVSSYEQYF. The full variable domain, its missing parts supplied by reference TRBV28 and TRBJ2-7, is DVKVTQSSRYLVKRTGEKVFLECVQDMDHENMFWYRQDPGLGLRLIYFSYDVKMKEKGDIPEGYSVSREKKERFSLILESASTNQTSMYLCASSSRVVSSYEQYFGPGTRLTVT.

The chain joins TRBV27 to TRBJ1-4; no firm D call. The V gene's germline CDR1 is MNHEY and CDR2 SMNVEV (reference sequence). V was trimmed by 4 bases and J by 13 bases, leaving 13 bases between them. The CDR3 extends over 12 amino acids. The CDR3 here is CASSYIGGGLFF. In DNA, the CDR3 is TGTGCCAGCAGTTATATAGGCGGAGGACTGTTTTTT.

As concerns this clone: A much larger clonotype is one base distant, so this may be a read error. Additional DNA sequences in this sample encode the identical CDR3. The chain links TRBV7-2 to TRBJ2-7; no clear D. This CDR3 is built from 11 residues. Trimming pared 4 bases from V and 3 bases from J, leaving 4 bases between. Germline CDR1 SGHTA, CDR2 FQGNSA. The CDR3 reads CASSSYYEQYF. In DNA form, the CDR3 reads TGTGCCAGCAGCTCTTACTACGAGCAGTACTTC.

This clone appeared a few times. V gene TRBV15 combines with J gene TRBJ1-2, with D possibly TRBD1 on 6 matching bases. V was pared by 5 bases and J by 4 bases, with 14 bases between. Germline-derived CDR1 and CDR2 are LNHNV and YYDKDF (reference sequence). The CDR3 is made up of 14 amino acids. The CDR3 protein is CATSQEGGAYGYTF. Here the CDR3 DNA reads TGTGCCACCAGCCAAGAAGGGGGGGCCTATGGCTACACCTTC.

The V and J genes are TRBV5-6 and TRBJ2-7, with TRBD2 matching 7 bases. The CDR3 covers 16 residues. V shed 2 bases, J shed 0 bases, and the junction held 8 bases outside the gene matches. Germline V lookup: CDR1 SGHDT, CDR2 YYEEEE. The DNA for the CDR3 is TGTGCCAGCAGCTTTCAACCTAGCGGCCGCTCCTACGAGCAGTACTTC. Translating gives CASSFQPSGRSYEQYF. The full variable domain, completed using reference TRBV5-6 and TRBJ2-7, is DAGVTQSPTHLIKTRGQQVTLRCSPKSGHDTVSWYQQALGQGPQFIFQYYEEEERQRGNFPDRFSGHQFPNYSSELNVNALLLGDSALYLCASSFQPSGRSYEQYFGPGTRLTVT.

The CDR3 coding sequence is TGCGCCAGCAGCCAAGAGGAGGGTCCGGAAAAACTGTTTTTT. It is translated as CASSQEEGPEKLFF. V is TRBV4-1 and J is TRBJ1-4; no clear D. This CDR3 comprises 14 residues. Trimming stripped 0 bases from V and 8 bases from J, with 10 bases between. The germline V gene has CDR1 MGHRA and CDR2 YSYEKL.

V gene TRBV6-1 combines with J gene TRBJ2-7, with D possibly TRBD1 on 5 matching bases. This CDR3 spans 13 amino acids. Germline CDR1 reads MNHNS; CDR2 reads SASEGT. The CDR3 region is CASSEALKGAYLV. In nucleotides, the CDR3 is TGTGCCAGCAGTGAAGCGTTGAAAGGGGCCTACTTAGTG.

The CDR3 region has the DNA TGTGCCAGCACCCAGGACAGTGAAGCTTTCTTT. Translating gives CASTQDSEAFF. The chain combines TRBV7-9 with TRBJ1-1; D possibly corresponds to TRBD1 (6 bases). This CDR3 has 11 residues. V was cut by 7 bases and J by 7 bases, with 10 bases left in between. Looked up from germline, CDR1 is SEHNR and CDR2 is FQNEAQ (reference sequence).